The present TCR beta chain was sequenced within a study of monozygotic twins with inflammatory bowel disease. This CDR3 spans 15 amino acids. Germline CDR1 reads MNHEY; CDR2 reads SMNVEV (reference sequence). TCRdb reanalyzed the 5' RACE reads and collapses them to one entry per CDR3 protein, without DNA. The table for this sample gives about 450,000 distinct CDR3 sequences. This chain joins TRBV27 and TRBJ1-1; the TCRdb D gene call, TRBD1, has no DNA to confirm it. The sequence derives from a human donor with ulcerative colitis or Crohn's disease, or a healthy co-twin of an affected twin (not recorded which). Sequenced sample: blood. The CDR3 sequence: CASSLRTGVNTEAFF.